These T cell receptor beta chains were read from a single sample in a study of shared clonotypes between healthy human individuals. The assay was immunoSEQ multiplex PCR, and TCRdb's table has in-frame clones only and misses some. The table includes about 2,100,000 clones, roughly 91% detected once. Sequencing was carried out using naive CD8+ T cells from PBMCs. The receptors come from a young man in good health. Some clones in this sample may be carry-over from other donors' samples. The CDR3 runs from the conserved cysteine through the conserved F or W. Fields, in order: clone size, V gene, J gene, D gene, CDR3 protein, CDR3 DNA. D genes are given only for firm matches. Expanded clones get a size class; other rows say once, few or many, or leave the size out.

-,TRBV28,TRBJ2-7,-,CASRGSSSYEQYF,TGTGCCAGCAGGGGCAGCTCTTCCTACGAGCAGTACTTC
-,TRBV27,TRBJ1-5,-,CASKENRAVNQPQHF,TGTGCCAGCAAGGAGAACAGGGCCGTCAATCAGCCCCAGCATTTT
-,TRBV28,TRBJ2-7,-,CASSFPRAYEQYF,TGTGCCAGCAGTTTCCCCCGGGCCTACGAGCAGTACTTC
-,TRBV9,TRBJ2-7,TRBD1,CASSVGDRGSEQYF,TGTGCCAGCAGCGTAGGGGACAGGGGGTCCGAGCAGTACTTC
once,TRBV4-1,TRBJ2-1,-,CASSQDPGELYNEQFF,TGCGCCAGCAGCCAAGATCCGGGGGAGCTCTACAATGAGCAGTTCTTC
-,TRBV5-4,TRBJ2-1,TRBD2,CASSFFVAGGNEQFF,TGTGCCAGCAGCTTTTTCGTTGCGGGAGGCAATGAGCAGTTCTTC
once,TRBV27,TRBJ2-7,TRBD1,CASSSLQRDRSYEQYF,TGTGCCAGCAGTTCCCTCCAAAGGGACAGATCCTACGAGCAGTACTTC
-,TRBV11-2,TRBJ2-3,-,CASSGRPPHHTDTQYF,TGTGCCAGCAGCGGGAGGCCTCCCCACCACACAGATACGCAGTATTTT
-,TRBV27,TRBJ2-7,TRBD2,CASSYVVIAGGRGEQYF,TGTGCCAGCAGTTACGTAGTGATAGCGGGAGGCCGGGGCGAGCAGTACTTC
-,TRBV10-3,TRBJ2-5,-,CAVQIQGSETQYF,TGTGCCGTCCAGATACAGGGCTCAGAGACCCAGTACTTC
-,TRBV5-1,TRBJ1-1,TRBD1,CASSSIDRGVENTEAFF,TGCGCCAGCAGCTCCATTGACAGGGGAGTAGAGAACACTGAAGCTTTCTTT
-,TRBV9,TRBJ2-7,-,CASSPGGSATYEQYF,TGTGCCAGCAGCCCCGGTGGTAGCGCTACCTACGAGCAGTACTTC
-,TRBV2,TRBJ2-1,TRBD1,CASSEDRGPHNEQFF,TGTGCCAGCAGTGAGGACAGGGGGCCCCACAATGAGCAGTTCTTC
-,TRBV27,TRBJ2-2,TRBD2,CASSLLASGNTGELFF,TGTGCCAGCAGTTTATTGGCTAGCGGGAACACCGGGGAGCTGTTTTTT
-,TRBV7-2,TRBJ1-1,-,CASSLAFRSAYPQRAFF,TGTGCCAGCAGCTTAGCGTTCAGGTCGGCATACCCCCAAAGAGCTTTCTTT
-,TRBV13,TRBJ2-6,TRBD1,CASSLGRGQEASGANVLTF,TGTGCCAGCAGCTTAGGTCGAGGACAGGAGGCCTCTGGGGCCAACGTCCTGACTTTC
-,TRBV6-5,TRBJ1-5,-,CASSYREENQPQHF,TGTGCCAGCAGTTATCGAGAGGAAAATCAGCCCCAGCATTTT
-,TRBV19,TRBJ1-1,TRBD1,CASRQPTGGLGTEAFF,TGTGCCAGTAGACAACCGACAGGGGGCCTGGGCACTGAAGCTTTCTTT
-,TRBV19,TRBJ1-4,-,CASSIRTATNEKLFF,TGTGCCAGTAGTATCCGAACAGCGACTAATGAAAAACTGTTTTTT
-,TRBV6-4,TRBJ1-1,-,CASRVGRTGTEAFF,TGTGCCAGCAGAGTAGGACGGACTGGCACTGAAGCTTTCTTT
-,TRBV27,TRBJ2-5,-,CASSLSNSRQETQYF,TGTGCCAGCAGTTTATCAAACAGTCGGCAAGAGACCCAGTACTTC
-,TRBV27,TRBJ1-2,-,CASSLGLLYGYTF,TGTGCCAGCAGTTTAGGACTCCTGTATGGCTACACCTTC
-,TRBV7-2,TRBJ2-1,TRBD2,CASSLEAGSGNEQFF,TGTGCCAGCAGCTTAGAAGCGGGATCGGGGAATGAGCAGTTCTTC
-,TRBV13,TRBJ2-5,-,CASSLAAVPTEQYF,TGTGCCAGCAGTTTGGCTGCGGTGCCCACGGAGCAGTACTTC
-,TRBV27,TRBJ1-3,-,CASSFLGPLFSGNTIYF,TGTGCCAGCAGTTTTCTTGGGCCCCTTTTCTCTGGAAACACCATATATTTT
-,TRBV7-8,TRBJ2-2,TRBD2,CASSSIPGLAENTGELFF,TGTGCCAGCAGCTCAATCCCTGGACTAGCAGAGAACACCGGGGAGCTGTTTTTT
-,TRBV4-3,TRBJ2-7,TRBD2,CASSQEPSGYEQYF,TGCGCCAGCAGCCAAGAACCTAGCGGCTACGAGCAGTACTTC
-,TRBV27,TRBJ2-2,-,CASRDQVNTGELFF,TGTGCCAGCAGGGATCAAGTGAACACCGGGGAGCTGTTTTTT
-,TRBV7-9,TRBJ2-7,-,CASSSNPGVPSYEQYF,TGTGCCAGCAGCTCAAACCCAGGGGTCCCCTCCTACGAGCAGTACTTC
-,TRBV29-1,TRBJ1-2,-,CSVEPPGGYTF,TGCAGCGTTGAACCCCCCGGTGGCTACACCTTC
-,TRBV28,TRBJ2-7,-,CASSFSVEQYF,TGTGCCAGCAGTTTTTCAGTAGAGCAGTACTTC
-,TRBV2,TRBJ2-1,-,CASRGWTSNEQFF,TGTGCCAGCAGGGGGTGGACTTCCAATGAGCAGTTCTTC
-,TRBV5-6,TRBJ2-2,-,CASSSTPAPVGELFF,TGTGCCAGCAGCTCCACCCCGGCGCCCGTCGGGGAGCTGTTTTTT
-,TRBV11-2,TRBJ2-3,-,CASSLVGLGGSTDTQYF,TGTGCCAGCAGCTTAGTCGGGCTAGGGGGGTCCACAGATACGCAGTATTTT
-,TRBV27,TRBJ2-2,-,CASRPGSYNTGELFF,TGTGCCAGCAGGCCAGGGAGTTACAACACCGGGGAGCTGTTTTTT
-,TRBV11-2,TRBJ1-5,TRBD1,CASSLTGAHVTNQPQHF,TGTGCCAGCAGCCTGACAGGGGCCCACGTGACTAATCAGCCCCAGCATTTT
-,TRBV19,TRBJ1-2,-,CASSIVQAQPYGYTF,TGTGCCAGTAGTATAGTGCAGGCTCAGCCCTATGGCTACACCTTC
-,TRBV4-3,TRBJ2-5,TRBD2,CASSQRAIGEGVEETQYF,TGCGCCAGCAGCCAACGGGCGATTGGGGAGGGAGTGGAAGAGACCCAGTACTTC
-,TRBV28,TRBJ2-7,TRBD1,CASSLRDRGIHEQYF,TGTGCCAGCAGTCTCCGGGACAGGGGAATTCACGAGCAGTACTTC
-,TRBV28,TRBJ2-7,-,CASSFPRREGYEQYF,TGTGCCAGCAGTTTTCCTCGGCGAGAGGGCTACGAGCAGTACTTC
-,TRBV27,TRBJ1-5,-,CASSSNSNQPQHF,TGTGCCAGCAGCTCTAATAGCAATCAGCCCCAGCATTTT
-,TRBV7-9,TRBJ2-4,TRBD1,CASSPGQGLDKNIQYF,TGTGCCAGCAGCCCAGGACAGGGCTTGGACAAAAACATTCAGTACTTC
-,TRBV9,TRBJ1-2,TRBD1,CASSGKDRDDYGYTF,TGTGCCAGCAGCGGAAAGGACAGGGACGACTATGGCTACACCTTC
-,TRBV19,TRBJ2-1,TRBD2,CASSLAGGPNEQFF,TGTGCCAGTAGTCTAGCGGGAGGGCCTAACGAGCAGTTCTTC